These 3 T cell receptor beta chains were all obtained from the same sample, sequenced in a study of CD8 T cells in ankylosing spondylitis. General observations from the study: Within ankylosing spondylitis blood, a TCR beta motif made up of under 10 highly homologous variants appeared to be characteristic.

These TCRs are of unknown antigen specificity. TCRdb analysed the 5' RACE reads with MiXCR anew, one entry per CDR3 protein. Among around 480,000 distinct CDR3 sequences listed, 17% were seen once. Sequencing was carried out using blood, either unsorted or a sorted T cell fraction (not recorded which). The receptor source for this set is a male donor with ankylosing spondylitis.

This clonotype was seen a handful of times. The CDR3 here is CSARQNWGPDEKLFF. The CDR3 nucleotides are TGCAGTGCTAGACAAAACTGGGGGCCAGATGAAAAACTGTTTTTT. This chain links TRBV20-1 with TRBJ1-4, with D possibly being TRBD1 (6 bases). The CDR3 spans 15 residues. Germline CDR1 DFQATT, CDR2 SNEGSKA (reference sequence). Trimming left V 2 bases short and J 6 bases short, with 16 bases between.

This clonotype was observed a single time. J is TRBJ2-2 and V is TRBV18; TRBD1 aligns across 10 bases. The V gene end was trimmed by 6 bases and the J gene end by 1 base; junction bases not matched to a gene: 14. This CDR3 comprises 19 residues. Germline loops: CDR1 KGHSH, CDR2 LQKENI. CDR3 nucleotide sequence: TGTGCCAGCTCCCCCGGGACAGGGGCCACGCCGGGGAACACCGGGGAGCTGTTTTTT. Its translation: CASSPGTGATPGNTGELFF.

In its sample, this clonotype was seen once. The chain couples TRBV5-1 to TRBJ2-7; 7 bases agree with TRBD2. Germline V lookup: CDR1 SGHRS, CDR2 YFSETQ. This CDR3 comprises 13 residues. Trimming at V came to 5 bases and at J to 3 bases, leaving 5 bases not matched to a gene. This CDR3 is CASSGGVFYEQYF. CDR3 nucleotides: TGCGCCAGCAGTGGGGGGGTTTTCTACGAGCAGTACTTC.